These 28 T cell receptor beta chains originate from one sample sequenced in a study of T-cell memory formation after mild COVID-19. MiXCR, run by TCRdb on the 5' RACE reads, gives a single entry per CDR3 protein. The table shows 150,000 or so distinct CDR3 sequences, with about 14% occurring only once. Specimen: PBMCs or a T cell subset sorted from them (not recorded which). These receptors were collected from an adult woman who had mild COVID-19 (a few samples of this study predate the infection). Cell type and time point are not known.

The chain uses TRBV7-2 and TRBJ1-1; D call uncertain. From germline, CDR1 is SGHTA and CDR2 FQGNSA. The CDR3 loop spans 14 amino acids. The V end was cut by 1 base, the J end by 4 bases, with 10 bases between. The CDR3 here is CASSLERASTEAFF. The DNA for the CDR3 is TGTGCCAGCAGCTTAGAAAGGGCGAGCACTGAAGCTTTCTTT.

This chain joins TRBV7-9 and TRBJ1-1; 9 bases are a match to TRBD1. From germline, CDR1 is SEHNR and CDR2 FQNEAQ (reference sequence). The CDR3 covers 15 residues. The V segment lost 0 bases and the J segment 5 bases; nucleotides outside the gene matches: 4. The DNA of the CDR3 is TGTGCCAGCAGCTTAGCGGGGACAGGGCTGACTGAAGCTTTCTTT. Amino acids: CASSLAGTGLTEAFF.

This clonotype occurred a few times. The rearrangement uses TRBV24-1 and TRBJ2-7; D unclear. Trimming removed 5 bases from V and 4 bases from J, with 20 bases in between. The CDR3 covers 16 residues. The V gene's germline CDR1 is KGHDR and CDR2 SFDVKD. CDR3 sequence reads: CATSGEAGAKEYEQYF. In DNA form, the CDR3 reads TGTGCCACCAGTGGGGAAGCAGGAGCCAAAGAATACGAGCAGTACTTC.

The CDR3 DNA reads TGCGCCAGCAGCCAGGCTAGGAGGGGCAAGCGTGGGGCCAACGTCCTGACTTTC. Its protein is CASSQARRGKRGANVLTF. V gene TRBV4-1 combines with J gene TRBJ2-6, with a possible D match to TRBD2 (6 bases). The CDR3 is made up of 18 amino acids. Trimming left V 3 bases short and J 3 bases short, with 18 bases between. The germline gives CDR1 MGHRA, CDR2 YSYEKL.

The V and J genes are TRBV7-2 and TRBJ2-7; perhaps D is TRBD1 or TRBD2 (6 bases each). From germline, CDR1 is SGHTA and CDR2 FQGNSA. The CDR3 consists of 16 residues. The V and J ends lost 1 base and 0 bases respectively, with 13 bases between them. The CDR3 DNA reads TGTGCCAGCAGCTTAGGAGGGGGGAGCTTCTCCTACGAGCAGTACTTC. The encoded protein is CASSLGGGSFSYEQYF.

This clonotype has only a few counts. The rearrangement uses TRBV6-2 or TRBV6-3 and TRBJ2-1; D not resolved. The CDR3 length is 14 residues. Trimming shortened V by 8 bases and J by 0 bases, and 11 bases separated the two germline ends. Germline V CDR1 and CDR2: MNHEY, SVGEGT. CDR3 in DNA: TGTGCCAGCCTCGAGTTGGGCTCCTACAATGAGCAGTTCTTC. Encoded protein: CASLELGSYNEQFF.

The rearrangement links TRBV19 to TRBJ2-5; 8 nucleotides agree with TRBD2. The CDR3 totals 15 residues. CDR1 and CDR2 from the germline V gene are LNHDA and SQIVND (reference sequence). V dropped 5 bases and J dropped 3; count of bases not matched to a gene: 8. This CDR3 reads CASSGTAGGEETQYF. The DNA for the CDR3 is TGTGCCAGTAGTGGCACGGCGGGAGGAGAAGAGACCCAGTACTTC. The full variable domain, its missing parts supplied by reference TRBV19 and TRBJ2-5, is DGGITQSPKYLFRKEGQNVTLSCEQNLNHDAMYWYRQDPGQGLRLIYYSQIVNDFQKGDIAEGYSVSREKKESFPLTVTSAQKNPTAFYLCASSGTAGGEETQYFGPGTRLLVL.

This chain links TRBV12-3 or TRBV12-4 with TRBJ1-2; a possible D gene is TRBD1 (5 bases). V lost 6 bases and J lost 4, with 12 bases in between. The CDR3 sequence is 13 residues long. CDR3 loop: CASRPRGSYGYTF. The CDR3 DNA sequence: TGTGCCAGCAGGCCGCGGGGGTCCTATGGCTACACCTTC.

V is TRBV7-9 and J is TRBJ1-1; possibly TRBD1 for D (5 bases). The germline V gene has CDR1 SEHNR and CDR2 FQNEAQ (reference sequence). V was clipped by 0 bases and J by 8 bases, with 7 bases between them. This CDR3 region has 12 residues. The CDR3 region has the DNA TGTGCCAGCAGCTTAGCGCGGGGGGAAGCTTTCTTT. Translated, it gives CASSLARGEAFF.

This chain connects TRBV15 to TRBJ2-1; 7 bases agree with TRBD2. The V segment lost 5 bases and the J segment 5 bases; nucleotides outside the gene matches: 21. The CDR3 spans 19 residues. The V gene's germline CDR1 is LNHNV and CDR2 YYDKDF (reference sequence). Written as DNA, the CDR3 is TGTGCCACCAGCCGGGTGTCCTTTAGGGCGGGAGAAAACCACAATGAGCAGTTCTTC. Protein sequence: CATSRVSFRAGENHNEQFF.

This clonotype showed up just a few times. The chain employs TRBV12-3 or TRBV12-4 and TRBJ1-5; TRBD1 is a possible D gene (5 bases). The length of the CDR3 is 13 residues. Trimming removed 1 base at V and 6 bases at J, with 7 bases between. The CDR3 is CASSLGRVQPQHF. CDR3 in DNA: TGTGCCAGCAGTTTAGGCAGGGTTCAGCCCCAGCATTTT.

This clonotype was seen a handful of times. The chain combines TRBV6-6 with TRBJ2-3; D not resolved. Trimming cost V 2 bases and J 2 bases, with 8 bases left between them. Germline V CDR1 and CDR2: MNHNY, SVGAGI (reference sequence). The length of the CDR3 is 14 residues. As DNA, the CDR3 is TGTGCCAGCAGTTACATTGCTATCACAGATACGCAGTATTTT. Protein product: CASSYIAITDTQYF.

The chain combines TRBV7-7 with TRBJ2-1, with 13 bases identical to TRBD2. From germline, CDR1 is SSHAT and CDR2 FNYEAQ (reference sequence). The trim removed 5 bases at V and 3 bases at J, leaving 1 base unmatched. CDR3 length: 15 amino acids. DNA for the CDR3: TGTGCCAGCAGCGGGACTAGCGGGGACTACAATGAGCAGTTCTTC. Translation: CASSGTSGDYNEQFF.

This clonotype has just a few counts. Here the CDR3 reads CASSQVGGPVGYTF. The CDR3 nucleotides read TGTGCCAGCAGCCAAGTTGGAGGACCGGTCGGCTACACCTTC. The chain recombines TRBV14 with TRBJ1-2; D uncertain. Germline CDR1 SGHDN, CDR2 FVKESK. This CDR3 contains 14 residues. V lost 1 base to trimming and J lost 8 bases, with 14 bases between them.

V and J are TRBV30 and TRBJ2-1; 9 positions agree with TRBD1. The CDR3 is 17 residues long. Germline V gene data show CDR1 as GTSNPN and CDR2 as SVGIG (reference sequence). Trimming took 3 bases from V and 4 from J; bases not matched to a gene: 13. The CDR3 DNA sequence: TGTGCCTGGAGGGCCCCAGGACAGGGGCCGGGATACAATGAGCAGTTCTTC. It translates to CAWRAPGQGPGYNEQFF.

This clonotype was seen only a few times. The rearrangement links TRBV7-9 to TRBJ2-3, with unresolved D. Trimming removed 1 base at V and 5 bases at J, with 7 bases between. The CDR3 is 13 residues long. The germline V gene has CDR1 SEHNR and CDR2 FQNEAQ (reference sequence). The CDR3, as DNA: TGTGCCAGCAGCTTAGTTTCGGGAGATACGCAGTATTTT. It codes for CASSLVSGDTQYF.

The chain is built from TRBV12-3 or TRBV12-4 and TRBJ2-1; 8 nucleotides match TRBD2. This CDR3 has 15 residues. J lost 7 bases, V lost 7 bases, and 12 bases had no gene match. The CDR3 DNA follows: TGTGCCAGCACCCTGGGGAGCGGGAGAAGGAATGAGCAGTTCTTC. It encodes CASTLGSGRRNEQFF.

V is TRBV6-6 and J is TRBJ2-1, with 8 bases identical to TRBD1. The CDR3 consists of 14 residues. Germline CDR1 is MNHNY and CDR2 is SVGAGI (reference sequence). The junction had 5 bases not matched to a gene; V was cut back by 5 bases and J by 5 bases. CDR3 region: CASSTWTGNNEQFF. The CDR3 DNA sequence: TGTGCCAGCAGTACCTGGACAGGGAACAATGAGCAGTTCTTC.

The chain carries TRBV11-3 and TRBJ2-3; D possibly matches TRBD1 or TRBD2 (5 bases each). V lost 5 bases to trimming and J lost 0 bases, with 27 bases between them. This CDR3 spans 20 amino acids. Germline V gives CDR1 SGHNT, CDR2 YENEEA. The CDR3 protein is CASSAPRDGAGSRSTDTQYF. CDR3 in DNA: TGTGCCAGCAGCGCTCCCCGGGACGGCGCCGGGTCACGCAGCACAGATACGCAGTATTTT.

The chain joins TRBV29-1 to TRBJ2-3; 8 nucleotides line up with TRBD1. The germline V gene has CDR1 SQVTM and CDR2 ANQGSEA. Trimming took 3 bases from V and 0 from J; bases not matched to a gene: 2. This CDR3 has 14 amino acids. CDR3 protein: CSVEDRESTDTQYF. CDR3 nucleotides: TGCAGCGTTGAGGACAGGGAAAGCACAGATACGCAGTATTTT.

The table lists this clonotype with a few counts. The gene calls are TRBV4-1 and TRBJ1-2, with 9 bases that match TRBD1. Trimming at V came to 2 bases and at J to 6 bases, leaving 7 bases not matched to a gene. The CDR3 totals 15 residues. Germline CDR1 MGHRA, CDR2 YSYEKL. The chain's CDR3 is CASSQLQGAPDGYTF. CDR3 sequence (DNA): TGCGCCAGCAGCCAACTACAGGGGGCTCCGGATGGCTACACCTTC.

CDR3 sequence reads: CATIPMRQGDTEAFF. The CDR3 nucleotides are TGTGCCACCATCCCGATGAGACAGGGTGACACTGAAGCTTTCTTT. The rearrangement uses TRBV15 and TRBJ1-1; TRBD1 agrees at 7 bases. Germline assignment: CDR1 LNHNV and CDR2 YYDKDF (reference sequence). The CDR3 has 15 amino acids. J gave up 3 bases and V 7 bases, and 11 bases lay outside the gene matches. The full variable domain, completed using reference TRBV15 and TRBJ1-1, is DAMVIQNPRYQVTQFGKPVTLSCSQTLNHNVMYWYQQKSSQAPKLLFHYYDKDFNNEADTPDNFQSRRPNTSFCFLDIRSPGLGDTAMYLCATIPMRQGDTEAFFGQGTRLTVV.

The genes are TRBV6-6 and TRBJ2-5; TRBD2 might be the D (5 bases). V lost 4 bases and J 5 bases, leaving 14 bases between the germline ends. Germline loops: CDR1 MNHNY, CDR2 SVGAGI (reference sequence). The CDR3 loop spans 14 amino acids. CDR3 in DNA: TGTGCCAGCAGTTCCCGAGGCCGAGGGGAGACCCAGTACTTC. It specifies CASSSRGRGETQYF.

This clonotype was detected a few times. The chain joins TRBV2 to TRBJ2-6, with a possible D match to TRBD1 (5 bases). The V end was cut by 0 bases, the J end by 3 bases, with 6 bases between. CDR3 length: 15 amino acids. Germline V gene sequence: CDR1 SNHLY, CDR2 FYNNEI. DNA of the CDR3: TGTGCCAGCAGTGAAGCGGGGCGTGGGGCCAACGTCCTGACTTTC. Protein product: CASSEAGRGANVLTF. Supplemented by reference TRBV2 and TRBJ2-6, the full variable domain reads EPEVTQTPSHQVTQMGQEVILRCVPISNHLYFYWYRQILGQKVEFLVSFYNNEISEKSEIFDDQFSVERPDGSNFTLKIRSTKLEDSAMYFCASSEAGRGANVLTFGAGSRLTVL.

V gene TRBV12-3 or TRBV12-4 combines with J gene TRBJ2-7; 9 nucleotides agree with TRBD1. The V and J ends lost 5 bases and 3 bases, in that order; junction bases with no gene match: 5. The CDR3 has 14 amino acids. The CDR3 coding sequence is TGTGCCAGCAGTGGTAGGGACAGGGTCTACGAGCAGTACTTC. This codes for CASSGRDRVYEQYF.

This clonotype was detected only a few times. The chain couples TRBV29-1 to TRBJ2-1; either TRBD1 or TRBD2 may fit D (5 bases each). Germline V gives CDR1 SQVTM, CDR2 ANQGSEA. CDR3 length: 12 amino acids. V was clipped by 0 bases and J by 15 bases, with 15 bases between them. The CDR3 DNA follows: TGCAGCGTTGAAGACGGGGCCCTCCAGGGGTTCTTC. It yields the protein CSVEDGALQGFF.

The chain has TRBV4-1 and TRBJ2-7; the D call may be TRBD1 or TRBD2 (5 bases each). Trimming removed 1 base from V and 3 bases from J, with 13 bases in between. The CDR3 runs to 15 residues. CDR1 MGHRA and CDR2 YSYEKL come from the germline V gene. CDR3 coding DNA: TGCGCCAGCAGCCAAGTAACAGGCGGGTACTACGAGCAGTACTTC. As protein: CASSQVTGGYYEQYF.

The rearrangement uses TRBV12-3 or TRBV12-4 and TRBJ1-5, with D unclear. CDR3 length equals 17 residues. Trimming removed 3 bases at V and 1 base at J, with 16 bases between. Written as DNA, the CDR3 is TGTGCCAGCAGTTTGGGATTAGCGGGCCTGAGCAATCAGCCCCAGCATTTT. Translating it yields CASSLGLAGLSNQPQHF.